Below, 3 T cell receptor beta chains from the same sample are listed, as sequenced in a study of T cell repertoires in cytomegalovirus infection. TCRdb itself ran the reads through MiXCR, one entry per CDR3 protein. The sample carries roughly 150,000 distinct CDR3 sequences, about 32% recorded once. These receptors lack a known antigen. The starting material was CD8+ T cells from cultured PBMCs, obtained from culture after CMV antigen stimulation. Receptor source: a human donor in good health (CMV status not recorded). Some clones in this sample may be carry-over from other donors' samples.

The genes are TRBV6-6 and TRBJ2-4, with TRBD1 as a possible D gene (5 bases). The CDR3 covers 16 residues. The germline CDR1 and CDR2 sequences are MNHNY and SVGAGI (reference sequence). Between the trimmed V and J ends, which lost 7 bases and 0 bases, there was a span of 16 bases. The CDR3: CASTVDSPLAKNIQYF. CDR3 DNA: TGTGCCAGCACCGTAGACAGTCCTCTAGCCAAAAACATTCAGTACTTC.

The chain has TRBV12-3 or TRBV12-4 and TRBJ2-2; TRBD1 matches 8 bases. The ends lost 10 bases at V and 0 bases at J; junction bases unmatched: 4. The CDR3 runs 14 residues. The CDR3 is CATGQGANTGELFF. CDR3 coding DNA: TGTGCCACCGGACAGGGAGCGAACACCGGGGAGCTGTTTTTT.

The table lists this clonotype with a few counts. The CDR3 region is CASSQDPAWDEQYF. The CDR3 coding sequence is TGCGCCAGCAGCCAAGATCCTGCCTGGGACGAGCAGTACTTC. J is TRBJ2-7 and V is TRBV4-1; no clear D gene. V gave up 0 bases and J gave up 5 bases, with 11 bases separating them. Germline V gene data show CDR1 as MGHRA and CDR2 as YSYEKL. This CDR3 has 14 residues.